The T cell receptor (beta chain) under discussion was sequenced for a study of blood T cell repertoires in COVID-19 (TCRdb year 2020). Looking at the study overall: Samples covering the acute and convalescent phases of COVID-19 were provided by collaborators in the United States, Italy and Spain. The prospective study material was composed of cDNA or gDNA derived from T cells, B-cell-depleted T cells, or PBMCs. Samples came from the ongoing ImmuneRACE study (first 160 participants) plus 1,254 subjects from 6 global collaborators. Where available, HLA class I and class II types were obtained from metadata supplied by the sample provider rather than from assay-based typing. A freely available public database, intended as a resource for researchers studying the immune response to SARS-CoV-2, is where the repertoires were released. Nearly every sample came with metadata listing a de-identified subject ID, COVID-19 status, age in years and sex. Deeply sampled blood TCRbeta repertoires from subjects exposed to, actively infected with, or recovered from COVID-19 were included in the dataset. Broad study findings and their caveats: Clinical and demographic metadata were provided uncurated, with the amount varying by source and participant.

Worth noting for this clone: Its antigen remains undetermined. No per-base quality is available; no much larger clone lies one base away.

Whole blood was collected in K2EDTA tubes by collaborating institutions according to the institutions' own protocols. For TCRbeta analysis, collaborators shipped samples in one of three forms: frozen whole blood, isolated PBMCs, or DNA extracted from either of those sample types. TCRbeta CDR3 regions were amplified from genomic DNA by means of the immunoSEQ Assay, a bias-controlled multiplex PCR. The authors processed their data as follows. The number of nucleated cells in each sample was estimated from the amplification of reference gene primers within the assay. To quantify the absolute abundance of each unique TCRbeta CDR3 rearrangement, sequence reads were collapsed and filtered. For each sample, productive Simpson clonality was calculated as the square root of Simpson's diversity index across productive rearrangements. TCRdb mirrors the immuneACCESS table, restricted to in-frame sequences. Some clones are absent from its copies; in checked studies, under half trace to an unresolved V gene, and the reason for the others is unknown. V and J calls and clone size follow that table, whereas D and trimming were derived from the DNA. The sample records about 49,000 clones, around 86% of which are singletons. Less than 6.5% of the sample is in the top ten clones.

This clonotype was obtained from a man aged 35 to 55 with active COVID-19. Specimen: peripheral blood.

This receptor has the CDR3 CATSDLGLATDTQYF. The DNA sequence follows: TGTGCCACCAGTGACCTCGGACTAGCGACAGATACGCAGTATTTT. Rearrangement joined TRBV24-1 to TRBJ2-3, and 9 junctional nucleotides match TRBD2. From cysteine to phenylalanine, the CDR3 is 15 amino acids long. Left in the record is the CDR3 DNA by itself, 45 bases read in frame from the first base. The germline V gene supplies CDR1 KGHDR and CDR2 SFDVKD. Here V drops 4 bases and J drops 3 bases, and the junction holds 4 bases not matched to any gene.